This entry is about one T cell receptor (beta chain). This record comes from a study of PD-1 blockade in classical Hodgkin lymphoma. Clones were read by immunoSEQ multiplex PCR, and TCRdb kept only the in-frame ones, dropping some. This table has just over 60,000 clones, approximately 90% appearing once. Patients all relapsed after autologous stem cell transplantation, and there was variation in brentuximab vedotin exposure. CDR1 is SGDLS, CDR2 YYNGEE, per germline. The CDR3 loop spans 14 amino acids. Between the trimmed V and J ends, which lost 4 bases and 0 bases, there was a span of 7 bases. The origin of this receptor is a human donor with classical Hodgkin lymphoma. The specimen was peripheral blood mononuclear cells (PBMCs), collected at baseline. V gene TRBV9 combines with J gene TRBJ2-2, with D uncertain. The CDR3: CASSPAANTGELFF. The CDR3 coding sequence is TGTGCCAGCAGCCCCGCCGCGAACACCGGGGAGCTGTTTTTT.